This T cell receptor (beta chain) was found in a study of cytomegalovirus exposure and HLA in healthy donors. Background on the study: About 200 million T cells yielded 110 million or so unique TCR beta sequences in earlier analysis. Membership in the Caucasian-associated ancestry cluster was found for around four fifths of approximately 430 genotyped donors. Findings and limits, study-wide: Specific recognition of CMV antigens was confirmed in vitro for a few chains (all CMV-associated).

Vbeta (60) and Jbeta (13) primers were used in the PCR. Assay: immunoSEQ multiplex PCR; the TCRdb copy retains only in-frame clones and omits some. The table records roughly 130,000 clones, 65% to 80% of them present only once. Only one count was recorded for this clone. Its antigen is not identified. The CDR3 extends over 16 amino acids. Per the germline V gene, CDR1 is MGHRA and CDR2 is YSYEKL. The J segment lost 4 bases and the V segment lost 8 bases, leaving 10 bases of the junction unmatched. This clonotype was obtained from a woman between 40 and 50 years old in good health and CMV-seronegative. The source material was PBMCs. The V gene is TRBV4-1, the J gene TRBJ2-1; TRBD2 aligns across 11 bases. CDR3 residues: CASASGTSGGYNEQFF. DNA of the CDR3: TGCGCCAGCGCCTCGGGCACTAGCGGGGGATACAATGAGCAGTTCTTC.